A selection of T cell receptor beta chains follows, all from one sample in a study of T cells in Graves' hyperthyroidism and ophthalmopathy. One entry per CDR3 protein, called by TCRdb with MiXCR from the multiplex PCR reads. Seen here are a few hundred thousand distinct CDR3 sequences, less than 20% observed once, and the top ten hold around 7.8%. The sample consisted of blood. These receptor sequences come from a woman younger than 45 with Graves' hyperthyroidism. Each CDR3 is given with its conserved first and last residue. The D gene is left open where the match is weak. The listing skips clone size in some rows; elsewhere it reads once, few, many or a size class.

TRBV10-3	TRBD2	.	TRBJ2-7	CAIRSGTSELYEQYF	TGTGCCATCAGGTCCGGGACTAGCGAACTTTACGAGCAGTACTTC
TRBV20-1	TRBD1	few	TRBJ2-2	CGSYRFRGQGKPGELFF	TGCGGTAGCTATAGGTTCAGGGGACAGGGAAAACCCGGGGAGCTGTTTTTT
TRBV20-1	TRBD1	many	TRBJ2-5	CSARDRDRGGTQYF	TGCAGTGCTAGAGATCGCGACAGGGGGGGGACCCAGTACTTC
TRBV5-1	TRBD1	many	TRBJ2-7	CASSHVGTGGYEQYF	TGCGCCAGCAGTCACGTCGGGACAGGGGGCTACGAGCAGTACTTC
TRBV7-6	.	few	TRBJ1-6	CASSLAEVSPLHF	TGTGCCAGCAGCTTAGCCGAGGTCTCACCCCTCCACTTT
TRBV30	.	.	TRBJ1-1	CAWLVQPGHMNTEAFF	TGTGCCTGGCTTGTCCAACCGGGACACATGAACACTGAAGCTTTCTTT
TRBV5-1	.	few	TRBJ2-3	CASSLGAGGTGDTQYF	TGCGCCAGCAGCTTGGGGGCTGGAGGAACAGGGGATACGCAGTATTTT
TRBV3-1	.	few	TRBJ1-1	CASSHGTRGSEAFF	TGTGCCAGCAGCCATGGTACTCGGGGATCTGAAGCTTTCTTT
TRBV6-1	TRBD1	.	TRBJ1-5	CASSPGGQGYQPQHF	TGTGCCAGCAGTCCGGGTGGACAGGGGTATCAGCCCCAGCATTTT
TRBV11-3	.	many	TRBJ2-3	CASSLERTDTQYF	TGTGCCAGCAGCTTAGAGCGAACAGATACGCAGTATTTT
TRBV7-9	.	many	TRBJ1-1	CASSLGHLNTEAFF	TGTGCCAGCAGCTTAGGTCATTTGAACACTGAAGCTTTCTTT
TRBV20-1	.	.	TRBJ1-6	CSARDFGGSTAYNSPLHF	TGCAGTGCTAGAGATTTTGGCGGTAGTACAGCATATAATTCACCCCTCCACTTT
TRBV7-3	.	.	TRBJ2-3	CASSPLPTDTQYF	TGTGCCAGCAGCCCTCTCCCGACAGATACGCAGTATTTT
TRBV6-1	.	many	TRBJ1-1	CASSPRQTPEAFF	TGTGCCAGCAGTCCTCGACAGACCCCTGAAGCTTTCTTT